This T cell receptor beta chain appears in the sequencing data of a study of cytomegalovirus exposure and HLA in healthy donors. Study-level points and caveats: Diagnosis of cytomegalovirus status made by the classifier reportedly showed high specificity and sensitivity.

This CDR3 spans 11 amino acids. Trimming took off 6 bases at V and 5 bases at J, with 8 bases between the two ends. From germline, CDR1 is MNHEY and CDR2 SVGAGI. The PCR contained 60 Vbeta and 13 Jbeta primers. Sequencing used immunoSEQ multiplex PCR; TCRdb keeps in-frame clones, though not all of them. The sample yields roughly 130,000 clones, approximately 61% seen once. A few counts support this clone. The antigen remains unidentified. This chain connects TRBV6-5 to TRBJ2-7; the D is unclear. The material sequenced was PBMCs. This clonotype originated in a man aged 25 to 40 in good health and CMV-seropositive. CDR3 in amino acids: CASSRFDEQYF. The CDR3 DNA reads as TGTGCCAGCAGCCGGTTCGACGAGCAGTACTTC.